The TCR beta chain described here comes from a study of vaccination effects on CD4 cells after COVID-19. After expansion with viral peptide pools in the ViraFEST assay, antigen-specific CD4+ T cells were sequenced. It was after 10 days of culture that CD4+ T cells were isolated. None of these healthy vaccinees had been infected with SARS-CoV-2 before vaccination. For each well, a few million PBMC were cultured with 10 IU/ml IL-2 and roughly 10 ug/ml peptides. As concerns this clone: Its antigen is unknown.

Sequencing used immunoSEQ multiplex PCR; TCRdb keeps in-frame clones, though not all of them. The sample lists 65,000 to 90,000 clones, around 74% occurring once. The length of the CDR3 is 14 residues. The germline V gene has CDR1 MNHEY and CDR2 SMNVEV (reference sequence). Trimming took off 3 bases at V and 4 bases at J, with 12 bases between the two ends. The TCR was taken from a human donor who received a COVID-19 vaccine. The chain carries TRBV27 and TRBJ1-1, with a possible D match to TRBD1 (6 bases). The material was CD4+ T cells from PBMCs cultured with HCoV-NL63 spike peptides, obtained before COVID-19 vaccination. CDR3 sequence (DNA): TGTGCCAGCAGTTTTAATATAGGGGGCACTGAAGCTTTCTTT. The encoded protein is CASSFNIGGTEAFF.